This T cell receptor beta chain was recovered during a study of blood T cell repertoires in COVID-19. Produced via immunoSEQ multiplex PCR; TCRdb's table is partial and in-frame only. The sample consists of about 200,000 clones, about 80% of them appearing once. J gave up 11 bases and V 2 bases, and 12 bases lay outside the gene matches. CDR1 is MNHNS and CDR2 is SASEGT in the germline V gene. CDR3 length equals 15 residues. The sequenced material came from PBMCs or T cells enriched from blood (not recorded which). The chain joins TRBV6-1 to TRBJ2-7; 10 nucleotides agree with TRBD1. This TCR was recovered from a man aged 35 to 55 who had recovered from COVID-19. The CDR3 DNA sequence: TGTGCCAGCAGTGAAAGTCTCGACAGGGGGCGTTCAAAGTACTTC. It codes for CASSESLDRGRSKYF.